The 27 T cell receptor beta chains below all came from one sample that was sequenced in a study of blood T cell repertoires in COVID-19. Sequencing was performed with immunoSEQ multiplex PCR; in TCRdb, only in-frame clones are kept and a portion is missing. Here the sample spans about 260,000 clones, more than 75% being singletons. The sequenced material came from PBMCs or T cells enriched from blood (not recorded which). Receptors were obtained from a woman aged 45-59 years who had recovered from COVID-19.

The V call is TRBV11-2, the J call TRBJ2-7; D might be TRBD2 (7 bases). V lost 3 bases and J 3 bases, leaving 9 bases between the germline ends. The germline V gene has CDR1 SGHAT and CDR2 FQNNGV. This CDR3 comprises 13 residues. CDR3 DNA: TGTGCCAGCAGCTTGAGGGGGGGCTACGAGCAGTACTTC. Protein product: CASSLRGGYEQYF. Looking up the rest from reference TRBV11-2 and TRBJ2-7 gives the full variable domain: EAGVAQSPRYKIIEKRQSVAFWCNPISGHATLYWYQQILGQGPKLLIQFQNNGVVDDSQLPKDRFSAERLKGVDSTLKIQPAKLEDSAVYLCASSLRGGYEQYFGPGTRLTVT.

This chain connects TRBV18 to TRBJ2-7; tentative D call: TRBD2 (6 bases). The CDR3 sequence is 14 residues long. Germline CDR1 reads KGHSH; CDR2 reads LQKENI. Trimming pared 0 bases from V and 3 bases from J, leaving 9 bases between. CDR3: CASSPPRGLYEQYF. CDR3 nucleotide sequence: TGTGCCAGCTCACCACCGCGGGGTCTCTACGAGCAGTACTTC.

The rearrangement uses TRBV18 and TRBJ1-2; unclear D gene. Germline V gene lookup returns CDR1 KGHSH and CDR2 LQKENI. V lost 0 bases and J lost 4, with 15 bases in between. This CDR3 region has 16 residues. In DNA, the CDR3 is TGTGCCAGCTCACCACCATCTGCCGGGTCCCGCTATGGCTACACCTTC. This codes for CASSPPSAGSRYGYTF. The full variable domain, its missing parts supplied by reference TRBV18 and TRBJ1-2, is NAGVMQNPRHLVRRRGQEARLRCSPMKGHSHVYWYRQLPEEGLKFMVYLQKENIIDESGMPKERFSAEFPKEGPSILRIQQVVRGDSAAYFCASSPPSAGSRYGYTFGSGTRLTVV.

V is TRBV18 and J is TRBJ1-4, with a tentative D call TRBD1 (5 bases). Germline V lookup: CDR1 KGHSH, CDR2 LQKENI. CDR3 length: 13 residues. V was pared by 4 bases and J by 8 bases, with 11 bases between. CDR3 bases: TGTGCCAGCTCACAGGGGCTTAGAGAAAAACTGTTTTTT. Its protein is CASSQGLREKLFF.

The CDR3 protein is CATSSPTGKSTGYTF. The CDR3 DNA reads as TGTGCCACCAGCAGTCCTACAGGGAAATCGACTGGCTACACCTTC. The chain has TRBV15 and TRBJ1-2; TRBD1 might be the D (6 bases). This CDR3 is 15 amino acids long. Trimming cost V 3 bases and J 7 bases, with 18 bases left between them. The germline CDR1 and CDR2 sequences are LNHNV and YYDKDF (reference sequence).

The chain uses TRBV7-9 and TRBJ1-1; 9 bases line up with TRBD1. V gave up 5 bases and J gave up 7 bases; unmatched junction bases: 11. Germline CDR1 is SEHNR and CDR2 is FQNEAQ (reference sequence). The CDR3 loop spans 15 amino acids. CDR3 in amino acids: CASSLPGTGFVEAFF. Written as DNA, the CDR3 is TGTGCCAGCAGCCTCCCCGGGACAGGGTTTGTTGAAGCTTTCTTT.

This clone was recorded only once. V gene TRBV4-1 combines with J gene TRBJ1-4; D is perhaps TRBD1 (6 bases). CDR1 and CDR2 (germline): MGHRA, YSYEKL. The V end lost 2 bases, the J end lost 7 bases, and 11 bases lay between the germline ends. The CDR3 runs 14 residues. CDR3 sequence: CASSQLGGSEKLFF. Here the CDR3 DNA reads TGCGCCAGCAGCCAATTAGGGGGAAGTGAAAAACTGTTTTTT.

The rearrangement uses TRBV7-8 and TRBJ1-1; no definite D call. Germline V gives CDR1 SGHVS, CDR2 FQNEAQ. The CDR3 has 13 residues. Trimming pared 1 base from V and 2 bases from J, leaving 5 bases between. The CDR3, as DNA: TGTGCCAGCAGCTTAGGGAGAAACACTGAAGCTTTCTTT. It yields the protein CASSLGRNTEAFF. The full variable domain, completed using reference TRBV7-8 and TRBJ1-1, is GAGVSQSPRYKVAKRGQDVALRCDPISGHVSLFWYQQALGQGPEFLTYFQNEAQLDKSGLPSDRFFAERPEGSVSTLKIQRTQQEDSAVYLCASSLGRNTEAFFGQGTRLTVV.

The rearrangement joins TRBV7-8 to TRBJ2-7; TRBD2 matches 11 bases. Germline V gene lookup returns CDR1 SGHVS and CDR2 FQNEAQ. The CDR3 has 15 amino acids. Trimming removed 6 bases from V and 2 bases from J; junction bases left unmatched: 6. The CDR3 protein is CASRPRLAGPYEQYF. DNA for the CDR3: TGTGCCAGCAGGCCGCGACTAGCGGGGCCCTACGAGCAGTACTTC.

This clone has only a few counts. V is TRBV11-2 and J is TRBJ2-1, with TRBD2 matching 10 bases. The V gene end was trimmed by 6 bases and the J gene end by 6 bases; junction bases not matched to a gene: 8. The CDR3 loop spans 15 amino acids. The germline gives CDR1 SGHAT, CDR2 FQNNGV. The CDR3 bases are TGTGCCAGCAGGTCCCTCAGCGGGAGGGCCAATGAGCAGTTCTTC. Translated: CASRSLSGRANEQFF.

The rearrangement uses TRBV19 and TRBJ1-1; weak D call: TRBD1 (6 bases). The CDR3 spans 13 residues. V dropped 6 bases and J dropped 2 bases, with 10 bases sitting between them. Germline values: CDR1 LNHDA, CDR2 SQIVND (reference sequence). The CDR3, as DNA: TGTGCCAGTAGCTGGGACACAAACACTGAAGCTTTCTTT. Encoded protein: CASSWDTNTEAFF. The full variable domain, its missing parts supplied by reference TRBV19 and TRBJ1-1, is DGGITQSPKYLFRKEGQNVTLSCEQNLNHDAMYWYRQDPGQGLRLIYYSQIVNDFQKGDIAEGYSVSREKKESFPLTVTSAQKNPTAFYLCASSWDTNTEAFFGQGTRLTVV.

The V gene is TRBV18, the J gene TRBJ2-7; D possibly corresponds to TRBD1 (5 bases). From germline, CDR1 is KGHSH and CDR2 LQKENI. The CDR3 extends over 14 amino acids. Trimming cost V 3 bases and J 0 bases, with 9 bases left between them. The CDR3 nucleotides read TGTGCCAGCTCACCGGGGCAGGACTCCTACGAGCAGTACTTC. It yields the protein CASSPGQDSYEQYF.

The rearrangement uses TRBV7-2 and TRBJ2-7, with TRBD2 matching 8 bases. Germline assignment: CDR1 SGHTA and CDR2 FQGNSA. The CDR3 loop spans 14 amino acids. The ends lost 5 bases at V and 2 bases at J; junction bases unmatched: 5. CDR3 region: CASSRTSTTYEQYF. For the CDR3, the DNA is TGTGCCAGCAGCAGGACTAGCACGACCTACGAGCAGTACTTC. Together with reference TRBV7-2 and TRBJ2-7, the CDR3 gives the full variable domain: GAGVSQSPSNKVTEKGKDVELRCDPISGHTALYWYRQSLGQGLEFLIYFQGNSAPDKSGLPSDRFSAERTGGSVSTLTIQRTQQEDSAVYLCASSRTSTTYEQYFGPGTRLTVT.

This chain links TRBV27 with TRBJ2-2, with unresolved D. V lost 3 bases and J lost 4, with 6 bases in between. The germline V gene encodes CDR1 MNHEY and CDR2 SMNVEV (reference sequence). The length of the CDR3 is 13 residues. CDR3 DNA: TGTGCCAGCAGTTTTTTTATCACCGGGGAGCTGTTTTTT. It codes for CASSFFITGELFF.

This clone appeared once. CDR3 sequence (DNA): TGTGCCAGCAGCTTCCGACAGGGAGACTATGGCTACACCTTC. This encodes CASSFRQGDYGYTF. The chain couples TRBV5-5 to TRBJ1-2; TRBD1 aligns across 7 bases. The junction had 4 bases not matched to a gene; V was cut back by 2 bases and J by 3 bases. CDR1 is SGHKS, CDR2 YYEKEE, per germline (reference sequence). The CDR3 runs 14 residues.

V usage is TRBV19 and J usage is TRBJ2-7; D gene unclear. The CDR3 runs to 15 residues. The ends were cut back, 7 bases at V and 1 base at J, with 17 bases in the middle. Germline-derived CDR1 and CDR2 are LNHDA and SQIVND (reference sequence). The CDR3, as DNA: TGTGCCAGTACCCCCGGTGTTAGCCCTTCCTACGAGCAGTACTTC. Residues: CASTPGVSPSYEQYF.

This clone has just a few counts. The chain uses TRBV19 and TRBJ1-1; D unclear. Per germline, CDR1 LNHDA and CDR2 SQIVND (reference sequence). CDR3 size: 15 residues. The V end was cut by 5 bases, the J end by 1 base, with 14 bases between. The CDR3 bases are TGTGCCAGTAGTGAACAATTCTTGTCGAACACTGAAGCTTTCTTT. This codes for CASSEQFLSNTEAFF.

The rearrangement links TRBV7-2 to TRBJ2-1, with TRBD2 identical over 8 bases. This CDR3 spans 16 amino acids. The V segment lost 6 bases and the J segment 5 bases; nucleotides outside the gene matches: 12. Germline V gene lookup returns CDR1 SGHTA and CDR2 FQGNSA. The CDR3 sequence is CASSPQAGAGDNEQFF. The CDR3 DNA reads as TGTGCCAGCAGTCCCCAAGCGGGAGCCGGGGACAATGAGCAGTTCTTC.

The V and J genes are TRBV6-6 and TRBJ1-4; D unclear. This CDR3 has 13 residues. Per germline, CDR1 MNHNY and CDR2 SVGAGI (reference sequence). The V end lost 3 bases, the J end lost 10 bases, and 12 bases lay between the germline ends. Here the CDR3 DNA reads TGTGCCAGCAGTTATGGAAGAGAGGGAAAACTGTTTTTT. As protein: CASSYGREGKLFF.

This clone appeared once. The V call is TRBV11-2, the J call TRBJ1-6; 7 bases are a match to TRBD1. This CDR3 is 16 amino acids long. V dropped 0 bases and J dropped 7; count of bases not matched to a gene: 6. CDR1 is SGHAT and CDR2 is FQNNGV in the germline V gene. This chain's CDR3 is CASSLDTQGVNSPLHF. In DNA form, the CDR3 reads TGTGCCAGCAGCTTAGATACCCAGGGGGTCAATTCACCCCTCCACTTT.

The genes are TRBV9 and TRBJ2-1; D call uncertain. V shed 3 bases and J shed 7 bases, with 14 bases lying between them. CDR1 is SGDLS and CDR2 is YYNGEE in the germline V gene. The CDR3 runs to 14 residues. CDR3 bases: TGTGCCAGCAGCGCCAAGACGAGGTCTAATGAGCAGTTCTTC. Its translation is CASSAKTRSNEQFF.

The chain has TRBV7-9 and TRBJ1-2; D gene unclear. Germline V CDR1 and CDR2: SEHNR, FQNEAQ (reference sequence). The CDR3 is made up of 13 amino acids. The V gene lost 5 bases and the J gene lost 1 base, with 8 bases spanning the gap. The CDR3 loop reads CASSPGSNYGYTF. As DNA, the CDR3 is TGTGCCAGCAGCCCAGGCAGTAACTATGGCTACACCTTC.

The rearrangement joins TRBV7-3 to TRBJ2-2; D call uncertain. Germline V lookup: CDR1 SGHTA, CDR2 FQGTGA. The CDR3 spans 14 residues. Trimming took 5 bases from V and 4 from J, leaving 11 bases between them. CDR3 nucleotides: TGTGCCAGCAGCCCCCGCCCGGGCACCGGGGAGCTGTTTTTT. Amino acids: CASSPRPGTGELFF.

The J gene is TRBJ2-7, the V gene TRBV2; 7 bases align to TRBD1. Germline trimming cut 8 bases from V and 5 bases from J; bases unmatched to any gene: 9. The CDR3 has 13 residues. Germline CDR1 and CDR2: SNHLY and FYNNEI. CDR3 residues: CASGQGVVDEQYF. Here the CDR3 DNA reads TGTGCCAGCGGGCAGGGGGTTGTGGACGAGCAGTACTTC.

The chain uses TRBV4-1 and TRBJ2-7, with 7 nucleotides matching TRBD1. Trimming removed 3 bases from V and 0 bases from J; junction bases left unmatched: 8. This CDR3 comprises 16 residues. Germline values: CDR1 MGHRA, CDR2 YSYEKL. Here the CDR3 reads CASSQSGQASSYEQYF. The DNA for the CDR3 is TGCGCCAGCAGCCAGAGCGGACAGGCCAGCTCCTACGAGCAGTACTTC.

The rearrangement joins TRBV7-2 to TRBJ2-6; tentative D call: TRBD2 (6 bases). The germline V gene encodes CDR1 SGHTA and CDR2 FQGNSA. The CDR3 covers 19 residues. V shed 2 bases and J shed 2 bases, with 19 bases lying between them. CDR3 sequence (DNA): TGTGCCAGCAGCTTACGAAGCCCCGCCGGAGGGGCTGGGGCCAACGTCCTGACTTTC. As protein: CASSLRSPAGGAGANVLTF.

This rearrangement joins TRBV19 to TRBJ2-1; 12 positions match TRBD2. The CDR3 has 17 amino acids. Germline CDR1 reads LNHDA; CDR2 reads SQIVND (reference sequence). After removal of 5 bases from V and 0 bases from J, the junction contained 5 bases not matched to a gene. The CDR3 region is CASSFATSGSSYNEQFF. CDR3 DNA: TGTGCCAGTAGTTTCGCGACTAGCGGGAGCTCCTACAATGAGCAGTTCTTC.